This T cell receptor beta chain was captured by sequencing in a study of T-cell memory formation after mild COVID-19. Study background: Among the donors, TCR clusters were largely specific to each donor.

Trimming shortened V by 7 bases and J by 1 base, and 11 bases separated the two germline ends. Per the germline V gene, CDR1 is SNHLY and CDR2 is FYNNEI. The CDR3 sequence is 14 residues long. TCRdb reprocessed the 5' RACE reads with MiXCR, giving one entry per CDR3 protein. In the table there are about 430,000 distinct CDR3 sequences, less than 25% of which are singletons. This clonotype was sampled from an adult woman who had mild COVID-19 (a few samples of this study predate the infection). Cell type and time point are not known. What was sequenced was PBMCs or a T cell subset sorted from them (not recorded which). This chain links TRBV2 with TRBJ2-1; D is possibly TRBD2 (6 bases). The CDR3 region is CASMEGRSYNEQFF. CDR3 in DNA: TGTGCCAGCATGGAGGGACGGTCCTACAATGAGCAGTTCTTC. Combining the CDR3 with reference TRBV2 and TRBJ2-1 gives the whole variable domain EPEVTQTPSHQVTQMGQEVILRCVPISNHLYFYWYRQILGQKVEFLVSFYNNEISEKSEIFDDQFSVERPDGSNFTLKIRSTKLEDSAMYFCASMEGRSYNEQFFGPGTRLTVL.